These 21 T cell receptor beta chains came from one sample sequenced in a study of T cells in Graves' hyperthyroidism and ophthalmopathy. Amplified TCR beta CDR3 regions derived from RNA transcripts. When the TCR CDR3 underwent first-round RT-PCR, the HTBI primer set was used. TCRdb independently ran MiXCR on the multiplex PCR reads; one entry per CDR3 protein. Of fewer than 600,000 distinct CDR3 sequences in the sample, roughly 14% were seen once. Sequenced input: blood. The receptors were gathered from a woman under 30 with Graves' hyperthyroidism.

This clonotype was found many times. V is TRBV7-8 and J is TRBJ1-5; D not resolved. V lost 6 bases and J lost 0, with 15 bases in between. The CDR3 covers 16 residues. Germline V lookup: CDR1 SGHVS, CDR2 FQNEAQ. The CDR3 bases are TGTGCCAGCAGACACGGGAGACGGGATAGCAATCAGCCCCAGCATTTT. Protein: CASRHGRRDSNQPQHF.

As concerns this clonotype: At one boundary the junction diverges from the germline segment, which might be a read error. This rearrangement joins TRBV5-1 to TRBJ1-5; 10 nucleotides agree with TRBD1. CDR3 length equals 15 residues. Germline-derived CDR1 and CDR2 are SGHRS and YFSETQ. CDR3 amino acids: CASSPQTGGNQPQHF. In DNA, the CDR3 is TGCGCCAGCAGCCCCCAGACAGGGGGCAACCAGCCCCAGCATTTT.

The V and J genes are TRBV30 and TRBJ2-5, with TRBD1 as a possible D gene (6 bases). Trimming left V 0 bases short and J 7 bases short, with 24 bases between. Germline V lookup: CDR1 GTSNPN, CDR2 SVGIG (reference sequence). The CDR3 has 17 amino acids. This CDR3 reads CAWSVPATGISGRTQYF. CDR3 in DNA: TGTGCCTGGAGTGTTCCGGCGACAGGTATTTCTGGTCGGACCCAGTACTTC.

The chain employs TRBV7-9 and TRBJ2-3; possible D gene TRBD2, 5 bases. CDR1 and CDR2 (germline): SEHNR, FQNEAQ (reference sequence). This CDR3 has 14 residues. V was trimmed by 3 bases and J by 6 bases, leaving 13 bases between them. The CDR3 sequence: CASSLQRAFDTQYF. The CDR3 DNA is TGTGCCAGCAGCTTGCAGAGGGCTTTCGATACGCAGTATTTT.

This clonotype has ten or more counts. The J gene is TRBJ2-1, the V gene TRBV12-5, with D possibly matching TRBD1 (5 bases). Between the trimmed V and J ends, which lost 1 base and 2 bases, there was a span of 15 bases. Germline loops: CDR1 LGHNT, CDR2 FRNRAP. This CDR3 contains 17 residues. The CDR3 loop reads CASGLGQPLGPYNEQFF. As DNA, the CDR3 is TGTGCTAGTGGTTTGGGACAGCCCCTGGGGCCCTACAATGAGCAGTTCTTC.

This clonotype was detected a few times. This rearrangement joins TRBV20-1 to TRBJ2-5; 12 bases agree with TRBD2. Germline-derived CDR1 and CDR2 are DFQATT and SNEGSKA (reference sequence). The CDR3 sequence is 15 residues long. The V gene end was trimmed by 5 bases and the J gene end by 6 bases; junction bases not matched to a gene: 10. The CDR3 region is CSAAPTSGSWKTQYF. The CDR3 DNA reads TGCAGTGCTGCACCGACTAGCGGGAGTTGGAAGACCCAGTACTTC.

This clonotype has only a few counts. The chain joins TRBV6-1 to TRBJ1-2; possibly TRBD1 for D (5 bases). CDR1 is MNHNS, CDR2 SASEGT, per germline. Trimming cost V 6 bases and J 0 bases, with 8 bases left between them. CDR3 length: 13 residues. Here the CDR3 reads CASSRVTNYGYTF. Here the CDR3 DNA reads TGTGCCAGCAGCAGGGTTACTAACTATGGCTACACCTTC.

The genes are TRBV19 and TRBJ1-2, with 7 bases aligning to TRBD1. CDR3 length: 14 residues. J lost 7 bases, V lost 3 bases, and 8 bases had no gene match. The V gene's germline CDR1 is LNHDA and CDR2 SQIVND (reference sequence). The CDR3 loop reads CASSITQGVRGYTF. The CDR3 nucleotides read TGTGCCAGTAGTATCACTCAGGGGGTTCGTGGCTACACCTTC. Together with reference TRBV19 and TRBJ1-2, the CDR3 gives the full variable domain: DGGITQSPKYLFRKEGQNVTLSCEQNLNHDAMYWYRQDPGQGLRLIYYSQIVNDFQKGDIAEGYSVSREKKESFPLTVTSAQKNPTAFYLCASSITQGVRGYTFGSGTRLTVV.

The table lists this clonotype with many counts. The gene calls are TRBV11-3 and TRBJ1-1; D is ambiguous. V was cut by 3 bases and J by 6 bases, with 8 bases left in between. Germline assignment: CDR1 SGHNT and CDR2 YENEEA. This CDR3 comprises 12 residues. The CDR3 spells CASSFLQSEAFF. Here the CDR3 DNA reads TGTGCCAGCAGCTTTCTCCAATCTGAAGCTTTCTTT.

In its sample, this clonotype was seen many times. The V gene is TRBV6-1, the J gene TRBJ2-5; TRBD2 matches at 7 bases. V shed 8 bases, J shed 5 bases, and the junction held 26 bases outside the gene matches. Germline lookup yields CDR1 MNHNS and CDR2 SASEGT. The CDR3 is 19 residues long. The CDR3 DNA follows: TGTGCCAGCCCTCCCCGGCTAGCGGTACCGCAACTCCCCCCCGAGACCCAGTACTTC. Translation: CASPPRLAVPQLPPETQYF.

This clonotype has at least ten counts. The V call is TRBV7-9, the J call TRBJ2-3, with a tentative D call TRBD1 (6 bases). Germline CDR1 SEHNR, CDR2 FQNEAQ (reference sequence). The CDR3 runs 15 residues. Trimming pared 1 base from V and 2 bases from J, leaving 10 bases between. Here the CDR3 DNA reads TGTGCCAGCAGCTTAGGGACAGCGGTCACAGATACGCAGTATTTT. Residues: CASSLGTAVTDTQYF.

This clonotype appeared a single time. The chain links TRBV19 to TRBJ2-4; D remains unclear. Germline V gene lookup returns CDR1 LNHDA and CDR2 SQIVND (reference sequence). Trimming stripped 3 bases from V and 0 bases from J, with 12 bases between. The CDR3 loop spans 16 amino acids. CDR3 region: CASSIAGLVAKNIQYF. The DNA for the CDR3 is TGTGCCAGTAGTATTGCAGGCCTTGTAGCCAAAAACATTCAGTACTTC.

This clonotype was counted many times. The J gene is TRBJ2-7, the V gene TRBV3-1; 12 nucleotides line up with TRBD2. J was trimmed by 3 bases and V by 6 bases; bases with no gene match: 6. Germline V lookup: CDR1 LGHDT, CDR2 YNNKEL (reference sequence). This CDR3 spans 15 amino acids. The CDR3: CASSMTSGRNYEQYF. The DNA for the CDR3 is TGTGCCAGCAGTATGACTAGCGGGAGAAACTACGAGCAGTACTTC.

In this sample, this clonotype turned up many times. The chain recombines TRBV6-1 with TRBJ2-1; 13 nucleotides align to TRBD2. Germline V gives CDR1 MNHNS, CDR2 SASEGT. After removal of 5 bases from V and 5 bases from J, the junction contained 9 bases not matched to a gene. The CDR3 sequence is 17 residues long. The CDR3 sequence: CASSYDPGLAGNNEQFF. The CDR3 DNA follows: TGTGCCAGCAGTTACGACCCGGGACTAGCGGGAAACAATGAGCAGTTCTTC.

This clonotype was observed many times. The chain combines TRBV20-1 with TRBJ2-7; TRBD2 matches at 8 bases. The ends lost 0 bases at V and 0 bases at J; junction bases unmatched: 1. In germline, CDR1 is DFQATT, CDR2 SNEGSKA (reference sequence). This CDR3 spans 14 amino acids. The CDR3 DNA sequence: TGCAGTGCTAGAGAGCGGGAGGCCTCCTACGAGCAGTACTTC. Amino acids: CSAREREASYEQYF.

This clonotype was recorded at least ten times. The chain carries TRBV27 and TRBJ2-5; possibly TRBD1 or TRBD2 for D (5 bases each). The germline gives CDR1 MNHEY, CDR2 SMNVEV (reference sequence). This CDR3 has 13 residues. V dropped 7 bases and J dropped 3 bases, with 12 bases sitting between them. The CDR3 spells CASTPLGEETQYF. CDR3 nucleotide sequence: TGTGCCAGCACCCCACTGGGGGAAGAGACCCAGTACTTC.

This clonotype was seen repeatedly, ten times or more. The CDR3 loop is CASSFGGVSTDTQYF. The CDR3 bases are TGTGCCAGCAGCTTCGGCGGGGTTAGCACAGATACGCAGTATTTT. The chain joins TRBV11-3 to TRBJ2-3, with D tentatively TRBD2 (6 bases). V lost 3 bases to trimming and J lost 0 bases, with 10 bases between them. This CDR3 comprises 15 residues. Germline V gene data show CDR1 as SGHNT and CDR2 as YENEEA.

This clonotype was found many times. The rearrangement uses TRBV14 and TRBJ2-5, with TRBD2 as a possible D gene (6 bases). The germline V and J ends were trimmed by 3 bases and 5 bases, with 16 bases remaining between them. This CDR3 comprises 15 residues. CDR1 and CDR2 (germline): SGHDN, FVKESK. The CDR3 DNA reads TGTGCCAGCAGCCATTACGAGGGGAGGATGGAGACCCAGTACTTC. Residues: CASSHYEGRMETQYF.

This clonotype was counted ten times or more. V usage is TRBV2 and J usage is TRBJ1-5, with D hard to call. Germline CDR1 reads SNHLY; CDR2 reads FYNNEI. Trimming stripped 4 bases from V and 4 bases from J, with 11 bases between. The CDR3 runs 14 residues. CDR3 DNA sequence: TGTGCCAGCAGTGCACAAACAGCGAATCAGCCCCAGCATTTT. This codes for CASSAQTANQPQHF.

This chain uses TRBV12-3 or TRBV12-4 with TRBJ1-1, with 8 bases identical to TRBD1. Trimming removed 6 bases from V and 1 base from J; junction bases left unmatched: 7. This CDR3 is built from 15 residues. The CDR3 bases are TGTGCCAGCAGCGTCCTGACAGGGGCGAACACTGAAGCTTTCTTT. Protein sequence: CASSVLTGANTEAFF.

This clonotype came up many times. The J gene is TRBJ2-5, the V gene TRBV30; D not certain. Deletions cut 7 bases from V and 6 bases from J, with 12 bases between. CDR1 is GTSNPN and CDR2 is SVGIG in the germline V gene (reference sequence). The CDR3 is made up of 11 amino acids. The CDR3 region is CASTTRQTQYF. The CDR3 DNA reads TGTGCCTCCACCACCCGACAGACCCAGTACTTC.